The rows below give T cell receptor beta chains drawn from one sample of a study of T cells in Graves' hyperthyroidism and ophthalmopathy. TCRdb re-called the multiplex PCR reads with MiXCR, one entry per CDR3 protein. The table shows around 600,000 distinct CDR3 sequences, with about 15% occurring only once. The material sequenced was blood. These receptors all come from a woman aged 45-65 years with Graves' ophthalmopathy. The CDR3 runs from the conserved cysteine through the conserved F or W. Fields, in order: V gene, D gene, clone size, J gene, CDR3 length, CDR3 protein, CDR3 DNA. A D gene is named only where the DNA matches it firmly. Rows give clone size only sometimes, using once, few, many, or a class for an expanded clone.

V gene: TRBV15; D gene: -; clone size: few; J gene: TRBJ1-4; CDR3 length: 16; CDR3 protein: CATSRIAGTPNEKLFF; CDR3 DNA: TGTGCCACCAGCAGAATTGCCGGGACACCTAATGAAAAACTGTTTTTT
V gene: TRBV4-3; D gene: -; clone size: many; J gene: TRBJ1-5; CDR3 length: 15; CDR3 protein: CASSQEGRYNQPQHF; CDR3 DNA: TGCGCCAGCAGCCAAGAGGGTCGGTACAATCAGCCCCAGCATTTT
V gene: TRBV6-6; D gene: -; clone size: many; J gene: TRBJ1-1; CDR3 length: 12; CDR3 protein: CASSYTRTEAFF; CDR3 DNA: TGTGCCAGCAGTTACACAAGGACTGAAGCTTTCTTT
V gene: TRBV20-1; D gene: -; clone size: many; J gene: TRBJ1-1; CDR3 length: 14; CDR3 protein: CSAREQGLYTEAFF; CDR3 DNA: TGCAGTGCTAGAGAGCAGGGCCTCTACACTGAAGCTTTCTTT
V gene: TRBV18; D gene: -; clone size: few; J gene: TRBJ2-7; CDR3 length: 14; CDR3 protein: CASSLLTGEGEQYF; CDR3 DNA: TGTGCCAGCTCACTATTAACAGGGGAGGGCGAGCAGTACTTC
V gene: TRBV4-3; D gene: -; clone size: many; J gene: TRBJ1-1; CDR3 length: 14; CDR3 protein: CASSLEKEYTEAFF; CDR3 DNA: TGCGCCAGCAGCCTTGAAAAAGAGTACACTGAAGCTTTCTTT
V gene: TRBV15; D gene: -; clone size: many; J gene: TRBJ1-1; CDR3 length: 14; CDR3 protein: CATSRGGAGAEAFF; CDR3 DNA: TGTGCCACCAGCAGAGGTGGGGCCGGGGCTGAAGCTTTCTTT
V gene: TRBV3-1; D gene: TRBD2; clone size: many; J gene: TRBJ2-1; CDR3 length: 15; CDR3 protein: CASSPLAGGINEQFF; CDR3 DNA: TGTGCCAGCAGCCCTCTAGCGGGAGGGATAAATGAGCAGTTCTTC
V gene: TRBV24-1; D gene: TRBD2; clone size: many; J gene: TRBJ2-5; CDR3 length: 15; CDR3 protein: CATSDGTRFQETQYF; CDR3 DNA: TGTGCCACCAGTGACGGGACTAGATTTCAAGAGACCCAGTACTTC
V gene: TRBV7-8; D gene: -; clone size: -; J gene: TRBJ2-1; CDR3 length: 16; CDR3 protein: CASSLATQGSYNEQFF; CDR3 DNA: TGTGCCAGCAGCTTAGCGACCCAGGGCTCCTACAATGAGCAGTTCTTC
V gene: TRBV2; D gene: TRBD2; clone size: many; J gene: TRBJ2-7; CDR3 length: 15; CDR3 protein: CASSANSGISYEQYF; CDR3 DNA: TGTGCCAGCAGTGCTAATAGCGGGATCTCCTACGAGCAGTACTTC
V gene: TRBV6-5; D gene: -; clone size: -; J gene: TRBJ1-1; CDR3 length: 15; CDR3 protein: CASSYLDDRGAEAFF; CDR3 DNA: TGTGCCAGCAGTTACCTCGACGATCGTGGGGCTGAAGCTTTCTTT
V gene: TRBV24-1; D gene: -; clone size: -; J gene: TRBJ2-1; CDR3 length: 16; CDR3 protein: CATSDFENSHTERKFF; CDR3 DNA: TGTGCCACCAGTGATTTTGAGAACTCCCACACCGAGAGGAAGTTCTTC
V gene: TRBV5-6; D gene: -; clone size: many; J gene: TRBJ1-1; CDR3 length: 17; CDR3 protein: CASSPPPGHPVNTEAFF; CDR3 DNA: TGTGCCAGCAGTCCTCCTCCGGGACACCCAGTGAACACTGAAGCTTTCTTT
V gene: TRBV6-2/TRBV6-3; D gene: -; clone size: -; J gene: TRBJ2-1; CDR3 length: 12; CDR3 protein: CASSAHGTRKFF; CDR3 DNA: TGTGCCAGCAGTGCCCATGGGACTCGTAAGTTCTTC
V gene: TRBV7-9; D gene: TRBD1; clone size: few; J gene: TRBJ2-1; CDR3 length: 15; CDR3 protein: CASSSDRGAGNEQFF; CDR3 DNA: TGTGCCAGCAGCTCTGACAGGGGGGCAGGCAATGAGCAGTTCTTC
V gene: TRBV20-1; D gene: TRBD2; clone size: many; J gene: TRBJ2-1; CDR3 length: 15; CDR3 protein: CSALDSGSSYNEQFF; CDR3 DNA: TGCAGTGCCTTGGATAGCGGGAGCTCCTACAATGAGCAGTTCTTC
V gene: TRBV20-1; D gene: -; clone size: few; J gene: TRBJ2-1; CDR3 length: 15; CDR3 protein: CSAFGTRDSYNEQFF; CDR3 DNA: TGCAGTGCTTTCGGGACTCGAGACTCCTACAATGAGCAGTTCTTC
V gene: TRBV28; D gene: TRBD2; clone size: many; J gene: TRBJ2-7; CDR3 length: 13; CDR3 protein: CASQNGRSYEQYF; CDR3 DNA: TGTGCCAGTCAAAACGGGAGGTCCTACGAGCAGTACTTC
V gene: TRBV6-2/TRBV6-3; D gene: -; clone size: many; J gene: TRBJ2-7; CDR3 length: 12; CDR3 protein: CASSLTLNEQYF; CDR3 DNA: TGTGCCAGCAGCCTCACCCTCAACGAGCAGTACTTC
V gene: TRBV20-1; D gene: -; clone size: many; J gene: TRBJ2-5; CDR3 length: 13; CDR3 protein: CSARTGIGETQYF; CDR3 DNA: TGCAGTGCTAGAACAGGGATAGGTGAGACCCAGTACTTC
V gene: TRBV7-8; D gene: -; clone size: many; J gene: TRBJ2-2; CDR3 length: 13; CDR3 protein: CASRLAGTGELFF; CDR3 DNA: TGTGCCAGCAGGTTAGCCGGTACCGGGGAGCTGTTTTTT
V gene: TRBV12-3/TRBV12-4; D gene: -; clone size: many; J gene: TRBJ1-6; CDR3 length: 18; CDR3 protein: CASSLLFGRESYNSPLHF; CDR3 DNA: TGTGCCAGCAGTTTATTGTTTGGCAGGGAGTCCTATAATTCACCCCTCCACTTT
V gene: TRBV29-1; D gene: TRBD1; clone size: many; J gene: TRBJ2-1; CDR3 length: 14; CDR3 protein: CSAAGTGGRNEQFF; CDR3 DNA: TGCAGCGCCGCCGGGACAGGGGGCCGCAATGAGCAGTTCTTC
V gene: TRBV7-9; D gene: -; clone size: -; J gene: TRBJ2-3; CDR3 length: 16; CDR3 protein: CASSPGGRFSTDTQYF; CDR3 DNA: TGTGCCAGCAGCCCAGGCGGTCGCTTCAGCACAGATACGCAGTATTTT
V gene: TRBV5-1; D gene: TRBD1; clone size: many; J gene: TRBJ2-7; CDR3 length: 14; CDR3 protein: CASSWGQTLGEQYF; CDR3 DNA: TGCGCCAGCAGCTGGGGACAGACCCTCGGCGAGCAGTACTTC
V gene: TRBV28; D gene: -; clone size: many; J gene: TRBJ1-4; CDR3 length: 12; CDR3 protein: CASSSGGEKLFF; CDR3 DNA: TGTGCCAGCAGTTCTGGGGGAGAAAAACTGTTTTTT
V gene: TRBV4-3; D gene: TRBD1; clone size: many; J gene: TRBJ2-7; CDR3 length: 13; CDR3 protein: CASSGGQGLEQYF; CDR3 DNA: TGCGCCAGCTCCGGAGGACAGGGACTCGAGCAGTACTTC
V gene: TRBV6-2/TRBV6-3; D gene: -; clone size: -; J gene: TRBJ2-1; CDR3 length: 12; CDR3 protein: CASSYSHNEQSF; CDR3 DNA: TGTGCCAGCAGTTACTCTCACAATGAGCAGTCCTTC
V gene: TRBV20-1; D gene: -; clone size: few; J gene: TRBJ1-1; CDR3 length: 12; CDR3 protein: CSVPGVFTEAFF; CDR3 DNA: TGCAGTGTCCCAGGTGTATTCACTGAAGCTTTCTTT